The 10 T cell receptor beta chains in this list originate from one sample, sequenced in a study of T cell repertoires in cytomegalovirus infection. TCRdb re-derived calls from the reads in MiXCR, one entry per CDR3 protein. The sample records under 150,000 distinct CDR3 sequences, under 30% being singletons. These receptors are not linked to any known antigen. What was sequenced was PBMCs, sequenced either directly or after in vitro stimulation (not recorded which). Source of these receptors: a human donor in good health (CMV status not recorded). Some clones in this sample may be carry-over from other donors' samples.

The chain has TRBV6-1 and TRBJ2-7; no firm D call. V lost 2 bases and J lost 3, with 14 bases in between. This CDR3 spans 15 amino acids. Germline CDR1 and CDR2: MNHNS and SASEGT. CDR3 sequence (DNA): TGTGCCAGCAGTGAAATCCCCGGCTCGCGCTACGAGCAGTACTTC. Translated: CASSEIPGSRYEQYF.

The chain couples TRBV13 to TRBJ2-5, with D possibly TRBD1 on 5 matching bases. The CDR3 spans 13 residues. CDR1 PRHDT and CDR2 FYEKMQ come from the germline V gene (reference sequence). V was trimmed by 5 bases and J by 2 bases, leaving 9 bases between them. CDR3 sequence reads: CASSRAGQETQYF. CDR3 in DNA: TGTGCCAGCAGCAGAGCAGGGCAAGAGACCCAGTACTTC.

This clonotype was recorded many times. The chain is built from TRBV11-2 and TRBJ2-1, with 9 bases identical to TRBD2. Trimming took 5 bases from V and 3 from J; bases not matched to a gene: 8. The CDR3 has 16 amino acids. CDR1 and CDR2 (germline): SGHAT, FQNNGV. The DNA of the CDR3 is TGTGCCAGCAGCCACCCGGGACTAGCAAGCTACAATGAGCAGTTCTTC. It yields the protein CASSHPGLASYNEQFF.

The chain recombines TRBV11-2 with TRBJ2-2; no reliable D call. Trimming left V 1 base short and J 6 bases short, with 15 bases between. In germline, CDR1 is SGHAT, CDR2 FQNNGV. There are 16 residues in the CDR3. This chain's CDR3 is CASSLGVWIQPGELFF. The CDR3 coding sequence is TGTGCCAGCAGCTTAGGGGTTTGGATTCAGCCCGGGGAGCTGTTTTTT.

This clonotype occurred once. The chain employs TRBV13 and TRBJ1-2; the D is unclear. The germline V gene encodes CDR1 PRHDT and CDR2 FYEKMQ (reference sequence). The CDR3 extends over 14 amino acids. Trimming shortened V by 1 base and J by 2 bases, and 8 bases separated the two germline ends. The CDR3 loop is CASSLVQANYGYTF. Written as DNA, the CDR3 is TGTGCCAGCAGCTTAGTTCAGGCCAACTATGGCTACACCTTC. The full variable domain, completed using reference TRBV13 and TRBJ1-2, is AAGVIQSPRHLIKEKRETATLKCYPIPRHDTVYWYQQGPGQDPQFLISFYEKMQSDKGSIPDRFSAQQFSDYHSELNMSSLELGDSALYFCASSLVQANYGYTFGSGTRLTVV.

There are many counts of this clonotype. The chain combines TRBV7-2 with TRBJ1-1; 11 positions agree with TRBD1. The V gene end was trimmed by 4 bases and the J gene end by 3 bases; junction bases not matched to a gene: 4. CDR1 and CDR2 (germline): SGHTA, FQGNSA. CDR3 size: 15 residues. The CDR3 nucleotides read TGTGCCAGCAGCTCAGGACAGGGGGCTTACACTGAAGCTTTCTTT. Protein sequence: CASSSGQGAYTEAFF.

V and J are TRBV5-1 and TRBJ1-2; a possible D gene is TRBD1 (6 bases). V shed 0 bases and J shed 3 bases, with 15 bases lying between them. The CDR3 is made up of 16 amino acids. CDR1 is SGHRS and CDR2 is YFSETQ in the germline V gene. The CDR3 DNA reads TGCGCCAGCAGCTTGGAATGGGGGCCCGGGTACTATGGCTACACCTTC. It translates to CASSLEWGPGYYGYTF.

This clonotype was seen at least ten times. This rearrangement joins TRBV7-9 to TRBJ1-2; maybe TRBD1 (5 bases). This CDR3 comprises 16 residues. Between the trimmed V and J ends, which lost 1 base and 8 bases, there was a span of 20 bases. Germline CDR1 is SEHNR and CDR2 is FQNEAQ (reference sequence). DNA of the CDR3: TGTGCCAGCAGCTTAGAAACCCCACGCAGGGATAGAGGCTACACCTTC. Protein product: CASSLETPRRDRGYTF.

This chain links TRBV12-3 or TRBV12-4 with TRBJ2-7; TRBD2 agrees at 9 bases. This CDR3 region has 15 residues. Losses at the gene ends were 2 bases for V and 0 bases for J; bases not matched to a gene: 2. The CDR3 reads CASSLTSGPSYEQYV. CDR3 nucleotide sequence: TGTGCCAGCAGTTTAACTAGCGGGCCCTCCTACGAGCAGTACGTC.

The J gene is TRBJ2-1, the V gene TRBV4-1; the D is unclear. The V gene's germline CDR1 is MGHRA and CDR2 YSYEKL. The CDR3 is made up of 13 amino acids. Trimming cost V 3 bases and J 3 bases, with 6 bases left between them. CDR3 protein: CASSHRNYNEQFF. The CDR3 DNA sequence: TGCGCCAGCAGCCACAGAAACTACAATGAGCAGTTCTTC.